This is a list of T cell receptor beta chains from one sample in a study of blood T cell repertoires in COVID-19. Assay: immunoSEQ multiplex PCR; the TCRdb copy retains only in-frame clones and omits some. The top ten clones hold less than 1.5% of a sample with 350,000 to 450,000 clones, roughly 88% of them seen once. Material for sequencing was PBMCs or T cells enriched from blood (not recorded which). All receptors come from a woman younger than 30 who had been exposed to COVID-19. The conserved cysteine and the conserved F or W are not part of the CDR3 here.

j_call v_call cdr3_aa
TRBJ2-7 TRBV7-9 ASSPTGGSHEQY
TRBJ1-5 TRBV28 ASSTTGSNQPQH
TRBJ2-7 TRBV28 ASSPAKGEVAYEQY
TRBJ1-5 TRBV4-1 ASSQDYVTGLNQPQH
TRBJ1-2 TRBV10-2 ASSESGVLSGYT
TRBJ1-1 TRBV15 ATSRGDRGNTEAF
TRBJ2-2 TRBV5-4 ASSFLAEHTGELF
TRBJ2-1 TRBV7-2 ASSLVPSGGAGGEQF
TRBJ1-2 TRBV11-2 ASDQEGYGYT
TRBJ2-3 TRBV7-9 ASSASGQGAMSDTQY
TRBJ2-7 TRBV5-1 ASSLAWHQGDYEQY
TRBJ1-6 TRBV6-5 ASRSESPLH
TRBJ1-1 TRBV4-1 ASSQDPSGARNTEAF
TRBJ1-3 TRBV19 ASKGQGLLISGNTIY
TRBJ2-6 TRBV5-1 ASSSTGDDSGANVLT
TRBJ2-2 TRBV27 ASSLSPGQGSTGELF
TRBJ2-2 TRBV24-1 ATSDPDRARTGELF
TRBJ2-1 TRBV6-1 ASSDLAGGYNEQF
TRBJ2-3 TRBV9 ASSGRTGGADTQY
TRBJ2-7 TRBV18 ASSWANEQY
TRBJ2-1 TRBV24-1 ATRSGGPSNEQF
TRBJ1-5 TRBV24-1 ATSDGRTGGSQPQH
TRBJ2-7 TRBV4-3 ASSQEGTGISYEQY
TRBJ2-7 TRBV28 ASSSSTYEQY
TRBJ2-5 TRBV7-7 ASSLTRDYLQETQY
TRBJ1-5 TRBV9 ASSAGQGGNQPQH
TRBJ2-3 TRBV27 ASSSALAGPDTQY
TRBJ2-3 TRBV19 ASSIAQGGDTQY
TRBJ2-3 TRBV28 ASSLLGTSGRTGTDTQY
TRBJ2-2 TRBV29-1 SVGPSGVTGELF
TRBJ2-1 TRBV29-1 SGRQGAPNEQF
TRBJ1-4 TRBV21-1 ASSKTQSGRAGEKLF
TRBJ2-7 TRBV4-2 ASSQTGGAEQY
TRBJ2-7 TRBV28 ASSMDREGPMYEQY
TRBJ2-3 TRBV7-3 ASSLSRQGAGTDTQY
TRBJ2-2 TRBV5-1 ASSFSGAGELF
TRBJ1-1 TRBV28 ASSPDRADTEAF
TRBJ1-1 TRBV5-1 ASSLAGWAEAF
TRBJ2-3 TRBV7-2 ASSSWTGRTDTQY
TRBJ2-3 TRBV6-2/TRBV6-3 ASSRSGGTDTQY
TRBJ2-1 TRBV7-2 ASSWKAGLAGAYNEQF
TRBJ2-7 TRBV2 ASSDVGTSGYEQY
TRBJ2-7 TRBV20-1 SASGDRSSYEQY
TRBJ2-1 TRBV7-6 ASSLGLVNEQF
TRBJ1-1 TRBV3-1/TRBV3-2 ASSYTGKNTEAF
TRBJ2-3 TRBV24-1 ATSDNRDRGSDTQY
TRBJ1-6 TRBV6-5 ASSLQGRVAVAPLH
TRBJ1-1 TRBV12-3/TRBV12-4 ASSLVLGAVAF
TRBJ2-7 TRBV11-2 ASSLTYEQY
TRBJ2-1 TRBV4-3 ASSQDPAGGAAEQF
TRBJ1-2 TRBV3-1/TRBV3-2 ASSQQGLDGYT
TRBJ2-2 TRBV27 ASTGRMQGWTGELF
TRBJ1-1 TRBV28 ASSPGGTAFEAF
TRBJ2-7 TRBV2 ASSPEGTGSYEQY
TRBJ2-3 TRBV11-3 ASSTPEEDTQY
TRBJ1-1 TRBV7-9 ASSLRSAGGKAF
TRBJ2-3 TRBV9 ASSAPPGDLSDTQY